This entry lists 23 T cell receptor beta chains sequenced from one sample in a study of blood T cells in healthy people across ages. Primed by a sample-barcoded 5' primer and a J-beta primer mix, a second PCR proceeded for roughly 6 to 12 cycles. TCRdb reprocessed the 5' RACE reads via MiXCR and lists one record per CDR3 protein. This table has 1.5 million to 2 million distinct CDR3 sequences, under 30% appearing once. The specimen was blood. The receptors shown here come from a woman aged 30 to 39 in good health.

The V gene is TRBV30, the J gene TRBJ2-3, with TRBD1 matching over 7 bases. CDR1 and CDR2 (germline): GTSNPN, SVGIG (reference sequence). V lost 3 bases, J lost 1 base, and 1 base stayed unmatched. The CDR3 contains 13 residues. The CDR3 protein is CAWSGQGTDTQYF. In nucleotides, the CDR3 is TGTGCCTGGAGCGGACAGGGCACAGATACGCAGTATTTT.

This clonotype was counted only a few times. The V gene is TRBV20-1, the J gene TRBJ1-1; D gene unclear. V dropped 3 bases and J dropped 7 bases, with 12 bases sitting between them. The CDR3 is 12 residues long. The germline gives CDR1 DFQATT, CDR2 SNEGSKA (reference sequence). This CDR3 is CSASKDFGEAFF. CDR3 bases: TGCAGTGCTAGCAAGGATTTCGGTGAAGCTTTCTTT.

A few counts support this clonotype. The chain recombines TRBV29-1 with TRBJ1-1; D is ambiguous. This CDR3 is built from 11 residues. Germline CDR1 is SQVTM and CDR2 is ANQGSEA. DNA of the CDR3: TGCAGTTATTTGGGGATGGGTGAAGCTTTCTTT. Translated: CSYLGMGEAFF.

This clonotype was observed many times. The chain carries TRBV2 and TRBJ2-7, with D unresolved. The germline V gene has CDR1 SNHLY and CDR2 FYNNEI. Trimming removed 2 bases from V and 0 bases from J, with 5 bases in between. This CDR3 is 13 amino acids long. As DNA, the CDR3 is TGTGCCAGCAGTGAAATGCGCTCCTACGAGCAGTACTTC. It encodes CASSEMRSYEQYF.

This chain links TRBV2 with TRBJ2-3; 8 nucleotides line up with TRBD2. Germline V gene sequence: CDR1 SNHLY, CDR2 FYNNEI. This CDR3 contains 16 residues. Trimming at V came to 8 bases and at J to 1 base, leaving 11 bases not matched to a gene. The CDR3, as DNA: TGTGCCAGCGGCACTAGCGGTACTCCCGGCACAGATACGCAGTATTTT. The encoded protein is CASGTSGTPGTDTQYF.

This CDR3 reads CASKVTGPNYNEQFF. The CDR3 nucleotides are TGTGCCAGCAAGGTAACGGGACCAAATTACAATGAGCAGTTCTTC. The chain carries TRBV2 and TRBJ2-1; TRBD1 or TRBD2 may be the D gene (5 bases each). The CDR3 is 15 amino acids. V was clipped by 7 bases and J by 4 bases, with 17 bases between them. In germline, CDR1 is SNHLY, CDR2 FYNNEI.

CDR3 in amino acids: CASSRRTSGDLNIQYF. The CDR3 DNA sequence: TGTGCCAGCAGCCGCCGGACTAGCGGGGATTTAAACATTCAGTACTTC. The J gene is TRBJ2-4, the V gene TRBV11-2; 12 bases agree with TRBD2. With V trimmed by 5 bases and J by 6 bases, 8 bases remained unmatched. The CDR3 covers 16 residues. Germline CDR1 is SGHAT and CDR2 is FQNNGV.

The chain has TRBV6-1 and TRBJ1-5, with 7 bases aligning to TRBD1. V dropped 6 bases and J dropped 1; count of bases not matched to a gene: 12. Per the germline V gene, CDR1 is MNHNS and CDR2 is SASEGT. CDR3 length: 17 residues. The CDR3, as DNA: TGTGCCAGCAGCTCGGGACAGATCTCTGGGAGCAATCAGCCCCAGCATTTT. It translates to CASSSGQISGSNQPQHF.

This clonotype has more than one count but fewer than ten. The chain recombines TRBV7-9 with TRBJ1-2; D gene ambiguous. The CDR3 is made up of 14 amino acids. V dropped 5 bases and J dropped 0 bases, with 10 bases sitting between them. Germline V gene lookup returns CDR1 SEHNR and CDR2 FQNEAQ (reference sequence). CDR3 sequence: CASSLDMTNYGYTF. CDR3 DNA sequence: TGTGCCAGCAGCCTAGACATGACTAACTATGGCTACACCTTC.

This clonotype was detected only a few times. The DNA of the CDR3 is TGTGCCACCCCAGTTGGCACCACACAAGAGACCCAGTACTTC. It specifies CATPVGTTQETQYF. The genes are TRBV24-1 and TRBJ2-5; D is uncertain. The germline gives CDR1 KGHDR, CDR2 SFDVKD. Trimming took 9 bases from V and 2 from J, leaving 15 bases between them. The CDR3 is 14 residues long.

The chain combines TRBV4-2 with TRBJ2-3; TRBD2 aligns across 9 bases. With 0 bases clipped from V and 3 bases from J, the junction kept 7 bases outside the gene matches. The germline V gene encodes CDR1 LGHNA and CDR2 YNFKEQ. The CDR3 sequence is 17 residues long. CDR3 bases: TGTGCCAGCAGCCAAGAAACGGCGGGACTAGCAACAGATACGCAGTATTTT. It specifies CASSQETAGLATDTQYF.

Note on this clonotype: At one boundary the junction diverges from the germline segment, which might be a read error. The chain is built from TRBV5-1 and TRBJ1-2; 8 bases line up with TRBD1. Germline values: CDR1 SGHRS, CDR2 YFSETQ. The CDR3 runs 16 residues. The CDR3 DNA is TGCGCCAGCAGCATACCTAATAAACAGGGGGGATACGGCTGCACCTTC. Translation gives CASSIPNKQGGYGCTF.

A few counts support this clonotype. The genes are TRBV11-3 and TRBJ2-1; 8 bases are shared with TRBD2. The J segment lost 9 bases and the V segment lost 5 bases, leaving 6 bases of the junction unmatched. Germline-derived CDR1 and CDR2 are SGHNT and YENEEA. This CDR3 region has 13 residues. Here the CDR3 DNA reads TGTGCCAGCAGCCCCCTGGCGGGAGGTGAGCAGTTCTTC. The encoded protein is CASSPLAGGEQFF.

This clonotype was observed a single time. The chain has TRBV7-2 and TRBJ1-1; possibly TRBD1 for D (6 bases). The V gene's germline CDR1 is SGHTA and CDR2 FQGNSA. Trimming left V 1 base short and J 1 base short, with 19 bases between. This CDR3 spans 18 amino acids. The CDR3 region has the DNA TGTGCCAGCAGCTTAGTAGCGTACAGGGTTAGCAGGAACACTGAAGCTTTCTTT. Translating it yields CASSLVAYRVSRNTEAFF. Combining the CDR3 with reference TRBV7-2 and TRBJ1-1 gives the whole variable domain GAGVSQSPSNKVTEKGKDVELRCDPISGHTALYWYRQSLGQGLEFLIYFQGNSAPDKSGLPSDRFSAERTGGSVSTLTIQRTQQEDSAVYLCASSLVAYRVSRNTEAFFGQGTRLTVV.

There are a few counts of this clonotype. J is TRBJ1-1 and V is TRBV6-5, with TRBD1 matching 7 bases. Germline assignment: CDR1 MNHEY and CDR2 SVGAGI. The CDR3 has 13 amino acids. The V and J ends lost 7 bases and 6 bases, in that order; junction bases with no gene match: 8. This CDR3 is CASNSGTVSEAFF. CDR3 coding DNA: TGTGCCAGCAACTCCGGGACAGTTTCTGAAGCTTTCTTT.

This clonotype came up a few times. J is TRBJ1-2 and V is TRBV3-1; no firm D call. The CDR3 has 16 amino acids. Germline CDR1 LGHDT, CDR2 YNNKEL (reference sequence). V was shortened by 0 bases and J by 2 bases, with 13 bases between the two germline ends. CDR3 coding DNA: TGTGCCAGCAGCCAAGATCTCCTCAGCGCCAACTATGGCTACACCTTC. Amino acids: CASSQDLLSANYGYTF. Combining the CDR3 with reference TRBV3-1 and TRBJ1-2 gives the whole variable domain DTAVSQTPKYLVTQMGNDKSIKCEQNLGHDTMYWYKQDSKKFLKIMFSYNNKELIINETVPNRFSPKSPDKAHLNLHINSLELGDSAVYFCASSQDLLSANYGYTFGSGTRLTVV.

This chain connects TRBV20-1 to TRBJ2-3, with 12 bases that match TRBD2. J gave up 2 bases and V 6 bases, and 6 bases lay outside the gene matches. The germline gives CDR1 DFQATT, CDR2 SNEGSKA (reference sequence). The CDR3 extends over 15 amino acids. The CDR3, as DNA: TGCAGTGCGCCGTGGACTAGCGGGATCACAGATACGCAGTATTTT. As protein: CSAPWTSGITDTQYF.

The table lists this clonotype with a few counts. The chain carries TRBV24-1 and TRBJ2-5; D assignment may be TRBD1 or TRBD2 (5 bases each). The V and J ends lost 4 bases and 8 bases respectively, with 13 bases between them. CDR3 size: 13 residues. The germline gives CDR1 KGHDR, CDR2 SFDVKD. The CDR3 sequence is CATSEPGAGTQYF. The CDR3 coding sequence is TGTGCCACCAGTGAACCCGGGGCCGGCACCCAGTACTTC.

This clonotype has ten or more counts. The chain combines TRBV15 with TRBJ2-7; D perhaps matches TRBD1 (6 bases). V shed 0 bases and J shed 3 bases, with 9 bases lying between them. This CDR3 is built from 14 residues. In germline, CDR1 is LNHNV, CDR2 YYDKDF (reference sequence). Here the CDR3 DNA reads TGTGCCACCAGCAGAGATCGAGGGGGCTACGAGCAGTACTTC. It codes for CATSRDRGGYEQYF.

This clonotype occurred a few times. The chain's CDR3 is CSVEGGRGKYTGELFF. Here the CDR3 DNA reads TGCAGCGTTGAAGGGGGCAGGGGCAAATACACCGGGGAGCTGTTTTTT. V usage is TRBV29-1 and J usage is TRBJ2-2; D perhaps matches TRBD1 (6 bases). Per germline, CDR1 SQVTM and CDR2 ANQGSEA. The germline V and J ends were trimmed by 1 base and 3 bases, with 15 bases remaining between them. The CDR3 contains 16 residues.

The chain combines TRBV20-1 with TRBJ2-7; 10 bases line up with TRBD1. J gave up 0 bases and V 5 bases, and 4 bases lay outside the gene matches. From germline, CDR1 is DFQATT and CDR2 SNEGSKA (reference sequence). CDR3 size: 14 residues. The DNA of the CDR3 is TGCAGTGCTTCGACAGGGGGCGTCTCCTACGAGCAGTACTTC. This encodes CSASTGGVSYEQYF.

About this clonotype itself: One end of the junction fails to match germline, which may point to a read error. The chain is built from TRBV27 and TRBJ2-3; D may be TRBD1 or TRBD2 (5 bases each). Germline V gene lookup returns CDR1 MNHEY and CDR2 SMNVEV (reference sequence). This CDR3 region has 12 residues. CDR3 DNA: TGTGTCAGCAGTTTATGGGGGGATACGCAGTATTTT. Translating gives CVSSLWGDTQYF.

This clonotype was seen repeatedly, ten times or more. V usage is TRBV7-9 and J usage is TRBJ2-1; 7 bases map to TRBD2. This CDR3 spans 15 amino acids. Germline V gene lookup returns CDR1 SEHNR and CDR2 FQNEAQ (reference sequence). Trimming cost V 5 bases and J 4 bases; bases outside gene matches: 8. This CDR3 is CASSPAGEGYNEQFF. The CDR3 coding sequence is TGTGCCAGCAGCCCCGCGGGAGAAGGATACAATGAGCAGTTCTTC.